This section outlines one T cell receptor (beta chain) sequence together with its context. Its antigen is not known. This specimen belongs to a study of identical twins. Study results and limitations: Sharing of beta out-of-frame sequences by twins showed a weaker excess.

This CDR3 is 13 amino acids long. Germline-derived CDR1 and CDR2 are DFQATT and SNEGSKA (reference sequence). Trimming at V came to 5 bases and at J to 11 bases, leaving 9 bases not matched to a gene. TCRdb re-called the 5' RACE reads through MiXCR, storing one row per CDR3 protein. The sample shows 1.5 million to 2 million distinct CDR3 sequences, roughly a third of them seen only once. The rearrangement joins TRBV20-1 to TRBJ1-5; TRBD1 matches at 10 bases. This clonotype was obtained from a newborn girl in good health. Sequenced: cord blood. CDR3 region: CSARDRGAGAQHF. In DNA form, the CDR3 reads TGCAGTGCTCGGGACAGGGGAGCAGGGGCCCAGCATTTT.